This T cell receptor beta chain is drawn from a study of T cells in Graves' hyperthyroidism and ophthalmopathy. CDR3 length: 17 residues. The V and J ends lost 1 base and 2 bases, in that order; junction bases with no gene match: 7. Per the germline V gene, CDR1 is MNHNS and CDR2 is SASEGT. Amplification of TCR beta CDR3 regions was performed using RNA transcripts as template. An initial round of RT-PCR targeting the TCR CDR3 relied on the HTBI primer set. TCRdb called the multiplex PCR reads again in MiXCR, with one record for every CDR3 protein. The profile covers fewer than 750,000 distinct CDR3 sequences, with 14% to 15% appearing a single time and about 4% taken by the ten largest. This clonotype was detected ten times or more.

Sample: blood. This receptor was taken from a middle-aged woman with Graves' ophthalmopathy. The chain is built from TRBV6-1 and TRBJ1-3, with 8 bases fitting TRBD1. For the CDR3, the DNA is TGTGCCAGCAGTGAAGGCAGGGGGCAAACAACTGGAAACACCATATATTTT. Translation gives CASSEGRGQTTGNTIYF.